This T cell receptor beta chain comes out of a study of blood T cells in healthy people across ages. Trimming shortened V by 1 base and J by 0 bases, and 14 bases separated the two germline ends. The CDR3 covers 17 residues. Looked up from germline, CDR1 is SGHRS and CDR2 is YFSETQ. Then a second PCR, running about 6 to 12 cycles, was carried out with a sample-barcoded 5' primer and a J-beta primer mix. TCRdb independently ran MiXCR on the 5' RACE reads; one entry per CDR3 protein. The sample yields more than 650,000 distinct CDR3 sequences, over 20% seen once. The sequenced sample consisted of blood. This receptor was obtained from a man aged 65 to 85 in good health. This chain joins TRBV5-1 and TRBJ2-1; D assignment may be TRBD1 or TRBD2 (5 bases each). The CDR3 protein is CASSLSGTGYSYNEQFF. CDR3 coding DNA: TGCGCCAGCAGCTTGAGTGGGACGGGTTACTCCTACAATGAGCAGTTCTTC.